This passage covers 32 T cell receptor beta chains from one sample sequenced in a study of blood T cells in healthy people across ages (dated by TCRdb to the mid-2010s). Receptor amplification or capture employed 5' RACE. Sequencing relied on an Illumina HiSeq 2500. A second roughly 6 to 11 cycle PCR used a sample-barcoded 5' primer and a J-beta primer mix. TCRdb reworked the public reads: Q25 trimming with fastp, MiXCR clone assembly, productive beta chains retained. Entries that share a CDR3 protein sequence are merged under the most common genes and DNA. Here the sample has some 1.4 million distinct CDR3 sequences; roughly 40% occur a single time. Together, the top ten hold roughly 8.2% of the sample. Sequencing was done on a sample of blood. The origin of the receptors is a woman younger than 35 in good health.

The table lists this clonotype with a few counts. This chain uses TRBV4-1 with TRBJ2-3; D call uncertain. Germline V gene lookup returns CDR1 MGHRA and CDR2 YSYEKL. Trimming removed 0 bases from V and 1 base from J, with 14 bases in between. The CDR3 runs to 17 residues. The CDR3 DNA reads as TGCGCCAGCAGCCAAGATTATCCCGGCGACCGCACAGATACGCAGTATTTT. It codes for CASSQDYPGDRTDTQYF.

This rearrangement joins TRBV6-6 to TRBJ2-5; 10 nucleotides match TRBD2. This CDR3 spans 17 amino acids. Looked up from germline, CDR1 is MNHNY and CDR2 is SVGAGI (reference sequence). J lost 11 bases, V lost 7 bases, and 22 bases had no gene match. The CDR3 spells CASNALAGGMSYNEQYF. CDR3 nucleotide sequence: TGTGCCAGCAACGCGTTAGCGGGAGGTATGTCCTACAATGAGCAGTACTTC.

V gene TRBV6-2 or TRBV6-3 combines with J gene TRBJ2-7, with 9 bases lining up with TRBD2. The CDR3 spans 17 residues. Germline V gives CDR1 MNHEY, CDR2 SVGEGT. J was trimmed by 2 bases and V by 0 bases; bases with no gene match: 8. The CDR3 here is CASSYSSTSGSPYEQYF. The DNA for the CDR3 is TGTGCCAGCAGTTACTCTTCGACTAGCGGTTCCCCCTACGAGCAGTACTTC.

This clonotype showed up just a few times. V and J are TRBV7-9 and TRBJ1-1, with TRBD1 identical over 8 bases. This CDR3 is built from 15 residues. Germline trimming cut 4 bases from V and 1 base from J; bases unmatched to any gene: 5. Germline V gene data show CDR1 as SEHNR and CDR2 as FQNEAQ (reference sequence). The CDR3 DNA follows: TGTGCCAGCAGCTCCCGACAGGGGTCGAACACTGAAGCTTTCTTT. Its protein product is CASSSRQGSNTEAFF.

V is TRBV29-1 and J is TRBJ2-2; D perhaps matches TRBD2 (6 bases). From germline, CDR1 is SQVTM and CDR2 ANQGSEA. V lost 1 base, J lost 3 bases, and 18 bases lay in between. The length of the CDR3 is 17 residues. In DNA, the CDR3 is TGCAGCGTTGAAGTTCCCCACGGCGGGACCTACACCGGGGAGCTGTTTTTT. Translated, it gives CSVEVPHGGTYTGELFF.

The chain has TRBV24-1 and TRBJ1-1; TRBD1 agrees at 7 bases. The CDR3 is 18 residues long. Germline V CDR1 and CDR2: KGHDR, SFDVKD. V lost 3 bases to trimming and J lost 1 base; unmatched junction nucleotides: 13. The DNA of the CDR3 is TGTGCCACCAGTGATCACCGGACAGGACAGATGCCGAACACTGAAGCTTTCTTT. Translated, it gives CATSDHRTGQMPNTEAFF.

Only a few counts were recorded for this clonotype. The chain links TRBV6-1 to TRBJ2-5; TRBD1 might be the D (6 bases). The DNA end is a closer match to TRBJ2-7, so the J assignment may be wrong. This CDR3 contains 15 residues. Germline lookup yields CDR1 MNHNS and CDR2 SASEGT. CDR3 in amino acids: CASSGTAQGSYEQYF. The CDR3, as DNA: TGTGCCAGCAGTGGAACAGCACAGGGATCCTACGAGCAGTACTTC.

In its sample, this clonotype was seen a few times. The V gene is TRBV9, the J gene TRBJ2-5, with 9 bases identical to TRBD2. Germline assignment: CDR1 SGDLS and CDR2 YYNGEE. The CDR3 extends over 16 amino acids. V lost 4 bases to trimming and J lost 5 bases; unmatched junction nucleotides: 12. The CDR3 DNA sequence: TGTGCCAGCAGCCCCGGGACTAGCCCGAGAGCGGAGACCCAGTACTTC. It yields the protein CASSPGTSPRAETQYF.

This clonotype was recorded a few times. V and J are TRBV14 and TRBJ2-3; 12 positions agree with TRBD2. V trimming: 4 bases; J trimming: 4 bases; junction bases outside the gene matches: 9. Germline loops: CDR1 SGHDN, CDR2 FVKESK. There are 17 residues in the CDR3. The CDR3 sequence is CASSPHLAGGTADTQYF. In nucleotides, the CDR3 is TGTGCCAGCAGCCCACACCTAGCGGGGGGGACAGCAGATACGCAGTATTTT.

This clonotype was found a few times. V and J are TRBV21-1 and TRBJ1-2. TRBV21-1 is given as a pseudogene. There are 15 residues in the CDR3. This chain's CDR3 is CASSSPTGGSHGYTF. CDR3 DNA sequence: TGTGCCAGCAGCAGCCCCACAGGCGGGAGCCATGGCTACACCTTC.

The gene calls are TRBV28 and TRBJ2-1; D is unclear. The CDR3 sequence is 14 residues long. Per germline, CDR1 MDHEN and CDR2 SYDVKM. V was shortened by 6 bases and J by 7 bases, with 16 bases between the two germline ends. CDR3 amino acids: CASSRSGSRNEQFF. The CDR3 coding sequence is TGTGCCAGCAGCCGATCGGGCTCGCGTAATGAGCAGTTCTTC.

This clonotype was detected a few times. The chain uses TRBV9 and TRBJ1-2, with D hard to call. V was cut by 1 base and J by 6 bases, with 16 bases left in between. CDR3 length equals 15 residues. Germline V gives CDR1 SGDLS, CDR2 YYNGEE. The CDR3 reads CASSVRGNPSDGYTF. The CDR3 DNA reads as TGTGCCAGCAGCGTACGAGGCAACCCCAGTGATGGCTACACCTTC.

About this clonotype itself: A much larger clone lies a single base off, so this may be a read error. The chain is built from TRBV15 and TRBJ2-1; 9 bases map to TRBD1. In germline, CDR1 is LNHNV, CDR2 YYDKDF (reference sequence). CDR3 length equals 17 residues. Germline trimming cut 2 bases from V and 5 bases from J; bases unmatched to any gene: 10. The CDR3, as DNA: TGTGCCACCAGCAGACGAGAATCCGGGACAGGGAACAATGAGCAGTTCTTC. As protein: CATSRRESGTGNNEQFF.

This clonotype was seen more than once but under ten times. The J gene is TRBJ1-5, the V gene TRBV18, with TRBD1 as a possible D gene (6 bases). The V gene lost 2 bases and the J gene lost 4 bases, with 12 bases spanning the gap. The germline V gene encodes CDR1 KGHSH and CDR2 LQKENI. CDR3 size: 15 residues. The CDR3 nucleotides read TGTGCCAGCTCACCATTGGACAGCTCTAATCAGCCCCAGCATTTT. Protein sequence: CASSPLDSSNQPQHF.

The J gene is TRBJ1-5, the V gene TRBV12-3 or TRBV12-4, with TRBD1 as a possible D gene (6 bases). The CDR3 spans 13 residues. The V and J ends lost 8 bases and 7 bases respectively, with 15 bases between them. Written as DNA, the CDR3 is TGTGCCAGCGCCCTTCTCGGGGGCCAGCCCCAGCATTTT. Its protein is CASALLGGQPQHF.

The rearrangement uses TRBV6-1 and TRBJ2-1, with a possible D match to TRBD2 (6 bases). CDR1 and CDR2 (germline): MNHNS, SASEGT. The CDR3 sequence is 13 residues long. The V end lost 7 bases, the J end lost 7 bases, and 14 bases lay between the germline ends. CDR3 amino acids: CASTTAGRNEQFF. The CDR3 DNA reads as TGTGCCAGCACAACGGCAGGGAGGAATGAGCAGTTCTTC.

V and J are TRBV4-1 and TRBJ1-5, with 7 bases identical to TRBD1. Germline CDR1 and CDR2: MGHRA and YSYEKL. This CDR3 is built from 17 residues. J was trimmed by 2 bases and V by 3 bases; bases with no gene match: 10. CDR3 DNA sequence: TGCGCCAGCAGCCAGGAAAACAGGGGAGAGGGCAATCAGCCCCAGCATTTT. Amino acid sequence: CASSQENRGEGNQPQHF.

The chain carries TRBV13 and TRBJ2-3, with 8 bases identical to TRBD1. Trimming took 0 bases from V and 2 from J; bases not matched to a gene: 7. The CDR3 contains 17 residues. Germline V gives CDR1 PRHDT, CDR2 FYEKMQ (reference sequence). CDR3 in DNA: TGTGCCAGCAGCTTAGGGGGCTGGGGACAGGACACAGATACGCAGTATTTT. Its protein is CASSLGGWGQDTDTQYF.

This clonotype has more than one count but fewer than ten. This sequence joins TRBV20-1 and TRBJ2-7; 9 positions agree with TRBD1. The germline V gene encodes CDR1 DFQATT and CDR2 SNEGSKA (reference sequence). The CDR3 is 12 amino acids. CDR3 protein: CRGQGPPYEQYF. CDR3 nucleotides: TGCAGGGGACAGGGCCCTCCCTACGAGCAGTACTTC.

CDR3 residues: CASSYSGGPNEQYF. The CDR3 DNA reads as TGTGCCAGCAGTTATAGCGGGGGGCCCAATGAGCAGTACTTC. V and J are TRBV6-5 and TRBJ2-5; 10 bases agree with TRBD2. The CDR3 contains 14 residues. Trimming took 3 bases from V and 11 from J; bases not matched to a gene: 9. Germline assignment: CDR1 MNHEY and CDR2 SVGAGI.

The V and J genes are TRBV20-1 and TRBJ2-3; D gene ambiguous. The length of the CDR3 is 14 residues. The germline V gene encodes CDR1 DFQATT and CDR2 SNEGSKA (reference sequence). The V end lost 3 bases, the J end lost 2 bases, and 12 bases lay between the germline ends. CDR3 coding DNA: TGCAGTGCTAGGCTTAGTGGATACACAGATACGCAGTATTTT. Protein: CSARLSGYTDTQYF.

The chain carries TRBV25-1 and TRBJ1-2, with D possibly TRBD1 on 5 matching bases. The V gene lost 10 bases and the J gene lost 8 bases, with 17 bases spanning the gap. CDR1 and CDR2 from the germline V gene are MGHDK and SYGVNS. There are 12 residues in the CDR3. The CDR3 nucleotides read TGTGCCACCGAAAGCGGGGCCGGCGGCTACACCTTC. It codes for CATESGAGGYTF.

This clonotype showed up many times. The chain recombines TRBV6-5 with TRBJ2-7; D is perhaps TRBD1 or TRBD2 (5 bases each). The CDR3 totals 14 residues. Germline-derived CDR1 and CDR2 are MNHEY and SVGAGI. The V and J ends lost 10 bases and 0 bases respectively, with 16 bases between them. CDR3 amino acids: CATSGTKSSYEQYF. In DNA, the CDR3 is TGTGCCACGTCCGGGACGAAGAGCTCCTACGAGCAGTACTTC.

The chain carries TRBV3-1 and TRBJ2-7; D is possibly TRBD2 (5 bases). CDR3 length: 16 amino acids. V lost 1 base and J lost 3, with 16 bases in between. Germline CDR1 reads LGHDT; CDR2 reads YNNKEL (reference sequence). CDR3 sequence (DNA): TGTGCCAGCAGCCAAGCACCGGGAATCAAGGACTACGAGCAGTACTTC. It yields the protein CASSQAPGIKDYEQYF.

This clonotype was recorded a few times. The rearrangement uses TRBV4-2 and TRBJ2-7; D might be TRBD2 (5 bases). Germline CDR1 is LGHNA and CDR2 is YNFKEQ. The CDR3 length is 15 residues. The V end was cut by 1 base, the J end by 0 bases, with 10 bases between. The CDR3 region has the DNA TGTGCCAGCAGCCAAGCAGCGGTTAACTCCTACGAGCAGTACTTC. This gives the protein CASSQAAVNSYEQYF.

The rearrangement uses TRBV14 and TRBJ1-1; no clear D. Germline V gene data show CDR1 as SGHDN and CDR2 as FVKESK. The CDR3 has 13 residues. V lost 0 bases and J 8 bases, leaving 10 bases between the germline ends. The CDR3 here is CASSQDRFVEAFF. DNA of the CDR3: TGTGCCAGCAGCCAAGATCGGTTTGTGGAAGCTTTCTTT.

The chain recombines TRBV3-1 with TRBJ1-1; 8 nucleotides agree with TRBD1. The V gene end was trimmed by 0 bases and the J gene end by 6 bases; junction bases not matched to a gene: 9. The CDR3 is made up of 16 amino acids. The germline V gene has CDR1 LGHDT and CDR2 YNNKEL (reference sequence). CDR3 in DNA: TGTGCCAGCAGCCAAGACGGGCAGGGGGCTTGGGCTGAAGCTTTCTTT. Its translation: CASSQDGQGAWAEAFF. The variable domain in full, with the rest retrieved from reference TRBV3-1 and TRBJ1-1, is DTAVSQTPKYLVTQMGNDKSIKCEQNLGHDTMYWYKQDSKKFLKIMFSYNNKELIINETVPNRFSPKSPDKAHLNLHINSLELGDSAVYFCASSQDGQGAWAEAFFGQGTRLTVV.

The sample holds a few counts of this clonotype. The genes are TRBV6-1 and TRBJ2-5, with D possibly TRBD1 on 6 matching bases. CDR3 length: 14 amino acids. Germline V CDR1 and CDR2: MNHNS, SASEGT. V was clipped by 2 bases and J by 11 bases, with 18 bases between them. In nucleotides, the CDR3 is TGTGCCAGCAGTGAACCAGGGGCGTATGGGGAGCAGTACTTC. It is translated as CASSEPGAYGEQYF.

This clonotype turned up a few times. This sequence joins TRBV5-1 and TRBJ2-3, with D possibly TRBD2 on 5 matching bases. This CDR3 has 15 amino acids. The germline gives CDR1 SGHRS, CDR2 YFSETQ. The ends were cut back, 7 bases at V and 0 bases at J, with 15 bases in the middle. The CDR3 sequence is CASSGEKTSTDTQYF. The CDR3 coding sequence is TGCGCCAGCTCCGGGGAAAAGACTAGCACAGATACGCAGTATTTT. The complete variable domain, with remaining parts taken from reference TRBV5-1 and TRBJ2-3, reads KAGVTQTPRYLIKTRGQQVTLSCSPISGHRSVSWYQQTPGQGLQFLFEYFSETQRNKGNFPGRFSGRQFSNSRSEMNVSTLELGDSALYLCASSGEKTSTDTQYFGPGTRLTVL.

The chain joins TRBV6-4 to TRBJ2-1, with TRBD2 matching over 7 bases. V was pared by 4 bases and J by 11 bases, with 8 bases of the junction left unmatched. Germline V CDR1 and CDR2: MRHNA, SNTAGT. This CDR3 is 13 amino acids long. The CDR3 reads CASSGPVGTKQFF. The CDR3 DNA reads as TGTGCCAGCAGTGGCCCCGTGGGGACTAAGCAGTTCTTC.

This chain links TRBV14 with TRBJ2-7, with 8 positions matching TRBD2. Per the germline V gene, CDR1 is SGHDN and CDR2 is FVKESK. The CDR3 is 12 residues long. Trimming cost V 7 bases and J 3 bases; bases outside gene matches: 2. The CDR3 DNA sequence: TGTGCCAGCAATGCGGGGGGCTACGAGCAGTACTTC. This encodes CASNAGGYEQYF.

This clonotype showed up just a few times. The V and J genes are TRBV27 and TRBJ2-1, with D maybe TRBD2 (6 bases). The germline CDR1 and CDR2 sequences are MNHEY and SMNVEV (reference sequence). V lost 6 bases and J 8 bases, leaving 23 bases between the germline ends. This CDR3 has 16 amino acids. The CDR3 DNA follows: TGTGCCAGCAGCACCAAGATCTTACGGGGGAGTGATGAGCAGTTCTTC. Translation: CASSTKILRGSDEQFF.